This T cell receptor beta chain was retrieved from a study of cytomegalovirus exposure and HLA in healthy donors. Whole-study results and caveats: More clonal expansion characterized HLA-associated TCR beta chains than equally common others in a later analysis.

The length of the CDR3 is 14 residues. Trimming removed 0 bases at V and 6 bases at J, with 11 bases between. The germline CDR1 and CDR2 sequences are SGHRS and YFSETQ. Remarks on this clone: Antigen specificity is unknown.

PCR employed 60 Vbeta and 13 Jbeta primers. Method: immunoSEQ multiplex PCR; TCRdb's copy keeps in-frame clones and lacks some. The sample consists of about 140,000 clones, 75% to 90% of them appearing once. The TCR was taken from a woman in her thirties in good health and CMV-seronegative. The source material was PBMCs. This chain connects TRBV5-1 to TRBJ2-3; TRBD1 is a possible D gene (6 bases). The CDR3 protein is CASSLGLRGDTQYF. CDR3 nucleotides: TGCGCCAGCAGCTTGGGACTAAGGGGGGATACGCAGTATTTT.